A single sample gave rise to the 23 T cell receptor beta chains below, sequenced in a study of cytomegalovirus exposure and HLA in healthy donors. With 60 Vbeta and 13 Jbeta primers, the PCR was carried out. Sequencing used immunoSEQ multiplex PCR; TCRdb keeps in-frame clones, though not all of them. The sample consists of around 150,000 clones, about 70% of them appearing once. Material: PBMCs. The receptors stem from a woman in her 40s in good health and CMV-seropositive.

This clone was detected a few times. The J gene is TRBJ1-4, the V gene TRBV5-6, with D uncertain. This CDR3 is built from 14 residues. Trimming shortened V by 0 bases and J by 4 bases, and 7 bases separated the two germline ends. The V gene's germline CDR1 is SGHDT and CDR2 YYEEEE. The CDR3, as DNA: TGTGCCAGCAGCTTGGTGCGGGGTAATGAAAAACTGTTTTTT. The encoded protein is CASSLVRGNEKLFF.

The V gene is TRBV18, the J gene TRBJ1-4, with TRBD1 matching over 7 bases. CDR3 length: 15 amino acids. Germline trimming cut 5 bases from V and 2 bases from J; bases unmatched to any gene: 5. The germline CDR1 and CDR2 sequences are KGHSH and LQKENI. The CDR3 region is CASSSQGPTNEKLFF. DNA of the CDR3: TGTGCCAGCTCATCACAGGGGCCCACTAATGAAAAACTGTTTTTT.

Notes on this clone: Compared with germline, one end of the junction differs, possibly owing to a read error. V usage is TRBV7-9 and J usage is TRBJ1-1, with 9 bases matching TRBD1. Germline loops: CDR1 SEHNR, CDR2 FQNEAQ (reference sequence). This CDR3 comprises 16 residues. The CDR3 loop reads CASSLAGTGKNTEAFF. CDR3 DNA: TGTGCCAGCAGCCTAGCTGGGACAGGGAAGAACACTGAAGCTTTCTTT. The full variable domain, with the rest looked up from reference TRBV7-9 and TRBJ1-1, is DTGVSQNPRHKITKRGQNVTFRCDPISEHNRLYWYRQTLGQGPEFLTYFQNEAQLEKSRLLSDRFSAERPKGSFSTLEIQRTEQGDSAMYLCASSLAGTGKNTEAFFGQGTRLTVV.

This chain links TRBV7-6 with TRBJ2-2; TRBD1 might be the D (5 bases). Trimming removed 5 bases at V and 2 bases at J, with 12 bases between. There are 15 residues in the CDR3. From germline, CDR1 is SGHVS and CDR2 FNYEAQ. The CDR3 spells CASSQRTLNTGELFF. In DNA, the CDR3 is TGTGCCAGCAGCCAGAGGACACTTAACACCGGGGAGCTGTTTTTT. Supplemented by reference TRBV7-6 and TRBJ2-2, the full variable domain reads GAGVSQSPRYKVTKRGQDVALRCDPISGHVSLYWYRQALGQGPEFLTYFNYEAQQDKSGLPNDRFSAERPEGSISTLTIQRTEQRDSAMYRCASSQRTLNTGELFFGEGSRLTVL.

The chain's CDR3 is CASSEGEGRGTYEQYF. DNA of the CDR3: TGTGCCAGCAGTGAAGGGGAGGGGCGGGGTACCTACGAGCAGTACTTC. J is TRBJ2-7 and V is TRBV6-1, with 7 nucleotides matching TRBD2. The CDR3 is 16 amino acids. Germline values: CDR1 MNHNS, CDR2 SASEGT. The V segment lost 1 base and the J segment 2 bases; nucleotides outside the gene matches: 8.

The V and J genes are TRBV10-3 and TRBJ1-1; unclear D gene. The ends were cut back, 6 bases at V and 2 bases at J, with 10 bases in the middle. The CDR3 length is 13 residues. Germline values: CDR1 ENHRY, CDR2 SYGVKD. This CDR3 reads CAISPTDNTEAFF. CDR3 sequence (DNA): TGTGCCATCAGCCCAACTGATAACACTGAAGCTTTCTTT.

The chain couples TRBV10-3 to TRBJ2-7; TRBD1 might be the D (7 bases). Germline CDR1 ENHRY, CDR2 SYGVKD. Trimming removed 0 bases at V and 6 bases at J, with 15 bases between. This CDR3 region has 15 residues. CDR3 nucleotide sequence: TGTGCCATCAGTGAGTCGGGAGACAGGGAGGTCGAGCAGTACTTC. This translates into CAISESGDREVEQYF.

This clone was seen once. The junction departs from germline at one end; a sequencing error may be responsible. The chain joins TRBV28 to TRBJ2-7; TRBD1 matches 8 bases. This CDR3 is 13 amino acids long. Germline V gene sequence: CDR1 MDHEN, CDR2 SYDVKM. The CDR3 nucleotides read TGTACCAGCAGTCGACAGGGGTACTACGAGCAGTACTTC. Translated: CTSSRQGYYEQYF.

The V call is TRBV7-3, the J call TRBJ2-7; 12 bases match TRBD1. This CDR3 has 14 residues. The V and J ends lost 3 bases and 7 bases, in that order; junction bases with no gene match: 4. The germline V gene has CDR1 SGHTA and CDR2 FQGTGA. This CDR3 reads CASSLGQGAEEQYF. CDR3 DNA: TGTGCCAGCAGCTTGGGACAGGGGGCGGAGGAGCAGTACTTC.

The chain couples TRBV25-1 to TRBJ1-2; no clear D gene. Germline lookup yields CDR1 MGHDK and CDR2 SYGVNS. V was shortened by 2 bases and J by 5 bases, with 6 bases between the two germline ends. The CDR3 spans 12 residues. The CDR3 here is CASSEREYGYTF. The CDR3 bases are TGTGCCAGCAGTGAAAGAGAATATGGCTACACCTTC.

V and J are TRBV7-9 and TRBJ1-2; 10 bases fit TRBD1. The V segment lost 0 bases and the J segment 4 bases; nucleotides outside the gene matches: 5. The length of the CDR3 is 16 residues. Germline CDR1 and CDR2: SEHNR and FQNEAQ (reference sequence). The chain's CDR3 is CASSLAGTGAGYGYTF. Written as DNA, the CDR3 is TGTGCCAGCAGCTTAGCAGGGACAGGGGCTGGCTATGGCTACACCTTC.

The chain couples TRBV5-6 to TRBJ2-1; 12 bases match TRBD2. The CDR3 sequence is 18 residues long. V lost 2 bases and J lost 0; bases outside the gene matches: 6. CDR1 is SGHDT, CDR2 YYEEEE, per germline. CDR3 protein: CASSFGTSGLSSYNEQFF. In nucleotides, the CDR3 is TGTGCCAGCAGCTTTGGGACTAGCGGGTTAAGCTCCTACAATGAGCAGTTCTTC.

This clone was detected only a few times. The V call is TRBV7-2, the J call TRBJ1-1; 9 positions agree with TRBD1. V was pared by 5 bases and J by 0 bases, with 4 bases of the junction left unmatched. The CDR3 has 15 amino acids. The germline V gene encodes CDR1 SGHTA and CDR2 FQGNSA. The CDR3 DNA is TGTGCCAGCAGCCGACAGGGGGGCGTGAACACTGAAGCTTTCTTT. As protein: CASSRQGGVNTEAFF.

The chain combines TRBV4-1 with TRBJ2-3; 9 bases align to TRBD2. Trimming at V came to 6 bases and at J to 5 bases, leaving 12 bases not matched to a gene. Looked up from germline, CDR1 is MGHRA and CDR2 is YSYEKL. This CDR3 has 16 residues. The CDR3 DNA is TGCGCCAGCAGTGCAGTGGGAGCGGGAGGCGAAGATACGCAGTATTTT. Translating gives CASSAVGAGGEDTQYF.

The CDR3 sequence is CASSLVSSGNSYEQYF. The CDR3 DNA reads as TGCGCCAGCAGCTTGGTATCTAGCGGGAATTCCTACGAGCAGTACTTC. This chain connects TRBV5-1 to TRBJ2-7; TRBD2 matches 9 bases. The V segment lost 0 bases and the J segment 1 base; nucleotides outside the gene matches: 5. Germline CDR1 reads SGHRS; CDR2 reads YFSETQ. The CDR3 runs 16 residues.

The rearrangement links TRBV7-9 to TRBJ1-1; a possible D gene is TRBD1 (6 bases). Germline CDR1 reads SEHNR; CDR2 reads FQNEAQ (reference sequence). V lost 1 base and J 4 bases, leaving 10 bases between the germline ends. The CDR3 contains 14 residues. The CDR3 DNA is TGTGCCAGCAGCTTAGAGGGGGTTCCCACTGAAGCTTTCTTT. Translated: CASSLEGVPTEAFF.

This clone was seen a few times. The chain carries TRBV19 and TRBJ2-2; possible D gene TRBD1, 6 bases. The germline V gene has CDR1 LNHDA and CDR2 SQIVND (reference sequence). V was pared by 5 bases and J by 9 bases, with 16 bases between. CDR3 length: 14 residues. In nucleotides, the CDR3 is TGTGCCAGTAGTTCCTCGACAGGTCGCCGGGAGCTGTTTTTT. Protein product: CASSSSTGRRELFF. Based on the CDR3 plus reference TRBV19 and TRBJ2-2, the full variable domain is DGGITQSPKYLFRKEGQNVTLSCEQNLNHDAMYWYRQDPGQGLRLIYYSQIVNDFQKGDIAEGYSVSREKKESFPLTVTSAQKNPTAFYLCASSSSTGRRELFFGEGSRLTVL.

The rearrangement joins TRBV25-1 to TRBJ1-3; D possibly corresponds to TRBD1 (5 bases). V was clipped by 1 base and J by 1 base, with 11 bases between them. Looked up from germline, CDR1 is MGHDK and CDR2 is SYGVNS. The CDR3 runs 16 residues. CDR3 coding DNA: TGTGCCAGCAGTGAATTTAGGGGTCGGTCTGGAAACACCATATATTTT. Encoded protein: CASSEFRGRSGNTIYF. The variable domain in full, with the rest retrieved from reference TRBV25-1 and TRBJ1-3, is EADIYQTPRYLVIGTGKKITLECSQTMGHDKMYWYQQDPGMELHLIHYSYGVNSTEKGDLSSESTVSRIRTEHFPLTLESARPSHTSQYLCASSEFRGRSGNTIYFGEGSWLTVV.

This sequence joins TRBV19 and TRBJ2-7; maybe TRBD1 (5 bases). The CDR3 length is 12 residues. V was cut by 6 bases and J by 7 bases, with 13 bases left in between. Germline CDR1 LNHDA, CDR2 SQIVND (reference sequence). CDR3 sequence: CASRQGLEEQYF. CDR3 nucleotides: TGTGCCAGTAGGCAGGGATTGGAAGAGCAGTACTTC.

This chain uses TRBV7-9 with TRBJ2-3; 8 bases agree with TRBD2. CDR3 length equals 14 residues. Germline V gene sequence: CDR1 SEHNR, CDR2 FQNEAQ (reference sequence). V dropped 5 bases and J dropped 6; count of bases not matched to a gene: 7. The CDR3 DNA is TGTGCCAGCAGCCAAAGCGGGAGTACTGATACGCAGTATTTT. It is translated as CASSQSGSTDTQYF.

This chain links TRBV6-5 with TRBJ1-3, with 8 bases lining up with TRBD1. The V gene end was trimmed by 6 bases and the J gene end by 0 bases; junction bases not matched to a gene: 4. Germline CDR1 MNHEY, CDR2 SVGAGI. This CDR3 contains 15 residues. The CDR3 here is CASRWDRFSGNTIYF. CDR3 nucleotide sequence: TGTGCCAGCAGATGGGACAGGTTCTCTGGAAACACCATATATTTT.

The chain uses TRBV27 and TRBJ2-1; 7 bases map to TRBD1. Germline values: CDR1 MNHEY, CDR2 SMNVEV (reference sequence). V was clipped by 5 bases and J by 7 bases; unmatched bases: 2. The CDR3 covers 12 residues. The CDR3 spells CASSEQGNEQFF. The CDR3, as DNA: TGTGCCAGCAGTGAACAGGGGAATGAGCAGTTCTTC.

The chain links TRBV7-9 to TRBJ2-3, with 7 bases fitting TRBD2. The germline gives CDR1 SEHNR, CDR2 FQNEAQ (reference sequence). The CDR3 has 15 residues. After removal of 2 bases from V and 1 base from J, the junction contained 3 bases not matched to a gene. DNA of the CDR3: TGTGCCAGCAGCTTAATGGCGGGGGGCACAGATACGCAGTATTTT. Protein product: CASSLMAGGTDTQYF.